Each of the 18 T cell receptor beta chains below was sequenced from the same sample in a study of cytomegalovirus exposure and HLA in healthy donors. Researchers ran the PCR with 60 Vbeta and 13 Jbeta primers. Some clones are missing from TCRdb's copy, which holds only in-frame ones; the method was immunoSEQ multiplex PCR. The table lists about 110,000 clones, about 79% of them singletons. Sequencing was performed on PBMCs. The receptor source for this set is a woman under 30 in good health and CMV-seronegative.

The chain uses TRBV5-1 and TRBJ2-5, with TRBD1 matching 7 bases. The CDR3 contains 14 residues. Germline V lookup: CDR1 SGHRS, CDR2 YFSETQ. The V gene end was trimmed by 4 bases and the J gene end by 3 bases; junction bases not matched to a gene: 6. The DNA of the CDR3 is TGCGCCAGCAGCCCCGGGACAGTTGAAGAGACCCAGTACTTC. It yields the protein CASSPGTVEETQYF.

J is TRBJ2-5 and V is TRBV28; D might be TRBD1 (6 bases). Germline-derived CDR1 and CDR2 are MDHEN and SYDVKM. This CDR3 comprises 17 residues. V lost 4 bases and J 2 bases, leaving 20 bases between the germline ends. The CDR3 sequence is CASSSWKGQNQQETQYF. The CDR3 DNA reads TGTGCCAGCAGTTCCTGGAAGGGACAAAACCAACAAGAGACCCAGTACTTC.

This rearrangement joins TRBV4-1 to TRBJ2-2; possibly TRBD2 for D (5 bases). The germline gives CDR1 MGHRA, CDR2 YSYEKL. Trimming took 0 bases from V and 5 from J, leaving 7 bases between them. This CDR3 has 14 residues. DNA of the CDR3: TGCGCCAGCAGCCAAGATCGAGGGACCGGGGAGCTGTTTTTT. Its translation: CASSQDRGTGELFF.

CDR3 sequence: CSVVTDSNQPQHF. The CDR3 region has the DNA TGCAGCGTTGTAACTGATAGCAATCAGCCCCAGCATTTT. V usage is TRBV29-1 and J usage is TRBJ1-5; D call uncertain. V lost 4 bases and J 0 bases, leaving 7 bases between the germline ends. The germline CDR1 and CDR2 sequences are SQVTM and ANQGSEA. The CDR3 loop spans 13 amino acids.

The chain joins TRBV28 to TRBJ2-4, with 7 bases fitting TRBD1. The CDR3 covers 13 residues. Germline V gene lookup returns CDR1 MDHEN and CDR2 SYDVKM. V lost 7 bases, J lost 8 bases, and 8 bases stayed unmatched. The CDR3 nucleotides are TGTGCCAGCACCCCAGGTCAGGGGGACATTCAGTACTTC. It yields the protein CASTPGQGDIQYF.

The gene calls are TRBV7-8 and TRBJ1-5, with TRBD1 as a possible D gene (6 bases). The ends were cut back, 1 base at V and 6 bases at J, with 13 bases in the middle. Germline V lookup: CDR1 SGHVS, CDR2 FQNEAQ. This CDR3 has 15 amino acids. The CDR3: CASSLVRGSGQPQHF. In DNA, the CDR3 is TGTGCCAGCAGCTTAGTCAGGGGTTCGGGTCAGCCCCAGCATTTT.

The chain employs TRBV18 and TRBJ1-5; TRBD1 is a possible D gene (5 bases). Germline V gene sequence: CDR1 KGHSH, CDR2 LQKENI. The CDR3 spans 13 residues. The V end lost 6 bases, the J end lost 5 bases, and 11 bases lay between the germline ends. The CDR3 spells CASSPGRDQPQHF. The CDR3 region has the DNA TGTGCCAGCTCCCCTGGCAGGGATCAGCCCCAGCATTTT. The complete variable domain, with remaining parts taken from reference TRBV18 and TRBJ1-5, reads NAGVMQNPRHLVRRRGQEARLRCSPMKGHSHVYWYRQLPEEGLKFMVYLQKENIIDESGMPKERFSAEFPKEGPSILRIQQVVRGDSAAYFCASSPGRDQPQHFGDGTRLSIL.

V and J are TRBV7-9 and TRBJ1-1; the D is unclear. V shed 5 bases and J shed 1 base, with 8 bases lying between them. The CDR3 contains 13 residues. CDR1 and CDR2 (germline): SEHNR, FQNEAQ (reference sequence). CDR3 region: CASSPTGNTEAFF. As DNA, the CDR3 is TGTGCCAGCAGCCCCACGGGGAACACTGAAGCTTTCTTT. The whole variable domain, filled in from reference TRBV7-9 and TRBJ1-1, reads DTGVSQNPRHKITKRGQNVTFRCDPISEHNRLYWYRQTLGQGPEFLTYFQNEAQLEKSRLLSDRFSAERPKGSFSTLEIQRTEQGDSAMYLCASSPTGNTEAFFGQGTRLTVV.

This clone showed up just a few times. The chain employs TRBV19 and TRBJ1-1, with D unclear. V shed 5 bases and J shed 0 bases, with 7 bases lying between them. Germline V CDR1 and CDR2: LNHDA, SQIVND (reference sequence). The CDR3 runs 13 residues. In nucleotides, the CDR3 is TGTGCCAGTAGTGGAGTATTGAACACTGAAGCTTTCTTT. Amino acid sequence: CASSGVLNTEAFF.

The chain employs TRBV28 and TRBJ1-5; D call uncertain. Trimming cost V 6 bases and J 10 bases, with 4 bases left between them. Germline V CDR1 and CDR2: MDHEN, SYDVKM. The CDR3 loop spans 9 amino acids. The DNA of the CDR3 is TGTGCCAGCAGCGTTCCCCAGCATTTT. This gives the protein CASSVPQHF.

This clone was seen a single time. The V gene is TRBV19, the J gene TRBJ2-7; tentatively, D is TRBD1 (5 bases). CDR3 length: 16 residues. Germline V gene sequence: CDR1 LNHDA, CDR2 SQIVND (reference sequence). The germline V and J ends were trimmed by 1 base and 1 base, with 14 bases remaining between them. CDR3 nucleotide sequence: TGTGCCAGTAGTATAGTACCAGGGCCGAGATCCTACGAGCAGTACTTC. Residues: CASSIVPGPRSYEQYF.

This clone has just one count. The chain couples TRBV27 to TRBJ2-7, with D possibly being TRBD2 (5 bases). Germline V lookup: CDR1 MNHEY, CDR2 SMNVEV (reference sequence). Deletions cut 8 bases from V and 6 bases from J, with 20 bases between. CDR3 size: 14 residues. This chain's CDR3 is CASRSWGVVREQYF. CDR3 bases: TGTGCCAGCCGATCGTGGGGAGTGGTGCGCGAGCAGTACTTC.

This clone was observed a few times. V gene TRBV18 combines with J gene TRBJ2-2; possibly TRBD1 for D (6 bases). This CDR3 comprises 16 residues. V gave up 3 bases and J gave up 0 bases, with 11 bases separating them. From germline, CDR1 is KGHSH and CDR2 LQKENI. The DNA of the CDR3 is TGTGCCAGCTCACCGTACAGGGCGCCGAACACCGGGGAGCTGTTTTTT. Protein product: CASSPYRAPNTGELFF.

The sample holds one count of this clone. The chain has TRBV4-3 and TRBJ1-2; TRBD1 matches at 8 bases. Losses at the gene ends were 0 bases for V and 1 base for J; bases not matched to a gene: 7. Per the germline V gene, CDR1 is LGHNA and CDR2 is YSLEER. This CDR3 contains 17 residues. The CDR3 sequence: CASSQDLTGGFNYGYTF. Written as DNA, the CDR3 is TGCGCCAGCAGCCAAGACCTAACAGGGGGATTTAACTATGGCTACACCTTC.

The chain recombines TRBV30 with TRBJ1-3, with TRBD1 matching over 9 bases. The V segment lost 2 bases and the J segment 0 bases; nucleotides outside the gene matches: 5. This CDR3 spans 16 amino acids. Germline V gene sequence: CDR1 GTSNPN, CDR2 SVGIG (reference sequence). The CDR3 loop reads CAWSLGTGSSGNTIYF. The CDR3 region has the DNA TGTGCCTGGAGTTTAGGGACAGGGAGCTCTGGAAACACCATATATTTT.

In its sample, this clone was seen once. V usage is TRBV7-6 and J usage is TRBJ1-5; D unclear. CDR1 and CDR2 from the germline V gene are SGHVS and FNYEAQ. Trimming removed 5 bases from V and 4 bases from J, with 9 bases in between. This CDR3 is built from 13 residues. CDR3 protein: CASSRRSNQPQHF. The DNA of the CDR3 is TGTGCCAGCAGCCGTCGCAGTAATCAGCCCCAGCATTTT.

The chain combines TRBV5-6 with TRBJ2-5, with 10 nucleotides matching TRBD2. Trimming removed 1 base from V and 4 bases from J; junction bases left unmatched: 7. The CDR3 sequence is 16 residues long. CDR1 and CDR2 (germline): SGHDT, YYEEEE. CDR3 residues: CASSLFSGRPGETQYF. The DNA for the CDR3 is TGTGCCAGCAGCTTGTTTAGCGGGAGGCCAGGAGAGACCCAGTACTTC.

The rearrangement joins TRBV9 to TRBJ2-1; D remains unclear. Per the germline V gene, CDR1 is SGDLS and CDR2 is YYNGEE. The V and J ends lost 0 bases and 0 bases respectively, with 7 bases between them. This CDR3 contains 15 residues. CDR3 DNA: TGTGCCAGCAGCGTAGACGCGAGCTCCTACAATGAGCAGTTCTTC. This gives the protein CASSVDASSYNEQFF.